These 11 T cell receptor beta chains originate from one sample sequenced in a study of shared clonotypes between healthy human individuals (dated by TCRdb to about 2020). The library was obtained by the immunoSEQ multiplex PCR assay. What TCRdb holds here is the immuneACCESS table cut down to in-frame rearrangements. Part of the clones is not present; checked against another copy, under half of the missing clones reflect an unresolved V gene, and the others are unexplained. The sample data list 230,000 or so clones, and approximately 65% of these were observed just once. The ten top clones hold roughly 11% of the sample. Sequencing was performed on memory CD4+ T cells sorted from blood. Taken with the paper, the label for cell subset or site translates to: CD45RA-negative fraction. Receptors were obtained from a man aged 25 to 45 in good health.

The chain carries TRBV7-9 and TRBJ1-1; 9 nucleotides line up with TRBD1. V lost 5 bases, J lost 11 bases, and 9 bases stayed unmatched. Germline CDR1 and CDR2: SEHNR and FQNEAQ (reference sequence). The CDR3 length is 13 residues. CDR3 sequence (DNA): TGTGCCAGCAGCCCGGGACAGGGTGTCCGCGCTTTCTTT. It is translated as CASSPGQGVRAFF.

The chain couples TRBV6-1 to TRBJ2-2, with 7 bases fitting TRBD2. V shed 8 bases, J shed 6 bases, and the junction held 9 bases outside the gene matches. The CDR3 length is 14 residues. Looked up from germline, CDR1 is MNHNS and CDR2 is SASEGT. CDR3 amino acids: CASAWEGPPGELFF. CDR3 DNA sequence: TGTGCCAGCGCTTGGGAGGGGCCGCCCGGGGAGCTGTTTTTT.

The gene calls are TRBV6-5 and TRBJ2-7, with no clear D. The length of the CDR3 is 14 residues. Trimming shortened V by 6 bases and J by 5 bases, and 17 bases separated the two germline ends. Germline CDR1 is MNHEY and CDR2 is SVGAGI. As DNA, the CDR3 is TGTGCCAGCAGGCCTGACCTCTGGGGAAACGAGCAGTACTTC. Translation: CASRPDLWGNEQYF.

The chain combines TRBV11-2 with TRBJ2-5; D ambiguous. Per germline, CDR1 SGHAT and CDR2 FQNNGV. Trimming shortened V by 4 bases and J by 5 bases, and 5 bases separated the two germline ends. CDR3 length equals 11 residues. CDR3: CASSSLETQYF. In DNA form, the CDR3 reads TGTGCCAGCAGCTCGCTGGAGACCCAGTACTTC.

V usage is TRBV2 and J usage is TRBJ2-7; D may be TRBD1 (6 bases). The germline gives CDR1 SNHLY, CDR2 FYNNEI. The V end lost 8 bases, the J end lost 6 bases, and 20 bases lay between the germline ends. This CDR3 has 14 amino acids. CDR3 sequence reads: CASGLEQGESEQYF. CDR3 nucleotides: TGTGCCAGCGGGCTCGAACAGGGAGAATCCGAGCAGTACTTC.

The chain carries TRBV18 and TRBJ2-7; 10 bases agree with TRBD1. Germline CDR1 reads KGHSH; CDR2 reads LQKENI. Unmatched junction bases numbered 3, after V lost 3 bases and J lost 4 bases. The CDR3 sequence is 14 residues long. The CDR3 sequence: CASSPGQGLYEQYF. The CDR3 DNA is TGTGCCAGCTCACCGGGACAGGGGTTGTACGAGCAGTACTTC.

The chain carries TRBV29-1 and TRBJ2-1; possibly TRBD1 for D (5 bases). CDR1 is SQVTM, CDR2 ANQGSEA, per germline. There are 12 residues in the CDR3. The ends were cut back, 4 bases at V and 11 bases at J, with 15 bases in the middle. The CDR3 reads CSVGSSDSQQFF. For the CDR3, the DNA is TGCAGCGTTGGCTCGTCAGACAGCCAGCAGTTCTTC.

V and J are TRBV28 and TRBJ2-3, with no clear D. Germline V gene data show CDR1 as MDHEN and CDR2 as SYDVKM. The CDR3 is 13 amino acids. V lost 7 bases and J lost 1, with 9 bases in between. The CDR3 loop reads CASTESGTDTQYF. The CDR3 DNA sequence: TGTGCCAGCACTGAATCGGGCACAGATACGCAGTATTTT.

J is TRBJ1-2 and V is TRBV7-2, with D unresolved. V lost 4 bases and J 4 bases, leaving 13 bases between the germline ends. This CDR3 comprises 14 residues. Germline values: CDR1 SGHTA, CDR2 FQGNSA. CDR3 residues: CASSSWRIGYGYTF. The CDR3 DNA reads as TGTGCCAGCAGCTCGTGGAGGATTGGCTATGGCTACACCTTC.

This clone was seen at least ten times. The gene calls are TRBV5-1 and TRBJ2-1; 12 nucleotides line up with TRBD2. Germline V lookup: CDR1 SGHRS, CDR2 YFSETQ. The trim removed 5 bases at V and 7 bases at J, leaving 10 bases unmatched. The CDR3 loop spans 16 amino acids. The DNA for the CDR3 is TGCGCCAGCAGGACATCCGGGACTAGCGGGTTTAATGAGCAGTTCTTC. This translates into CASRTSGTSGFNEQFF.

The gene calls are TRBV7-2 and TRBJ2-5; 7 bases agree with TRBD1. Germline loops: CDR1 SGHTA, CDR2 FQGNSA. J was trimmed by 5 bases and V by 3 bases; bases with no gene match: 6. This CDR3 has 14 amino acids. The CDR3: CASSFNRGKETQYF. The CDR3 bases are TGTGCCAGCAGCTTTAACAGGGGCAAGGAGACCCAGTACTTC.